This T cell receptor beta chain was identified in a study of beta chain features in type 1 diabetes. Study-wide points: Shorter TCRB CDR3s, moderately but significantly so, marked every one of the four CD4+ subsets in Type 1 diabetes patients. A possible short-template PCR bias applies equally to patients and controls. The question of HLA type influencing TCRB rearrangement was one that remained unresolved here.

Details on this clone: Its antigen is undetermined.

Trimming removed 4 bases from V and 5 bases from J; junction bases left unmatched: 7. CDR3 length: 15 amino acids. From germline, CDR1 is SGHRS and CDR2 YFSETQ. Of the isolated RNA, all was reverse transcribed, and so the sequenced material was expressed TCRB transcripts. Profiled with immunoSEQ multiplex PCR; TCRdb holds only in-frame clones, not every one. The repertoire includes 330,000 or so clones, 10% to 15% of them detected once, and 0.0095% to 0.013% sits in the top ten. The sequenced material came from naive CD4+ T cells from blood. The source is a young woman with type 1 diabetes. The chain combines TRBV5-1 with TRBJ2-5; TRBD2 matches 11 bases. The CDR3 loop reads CASSLLAGDVETQYF. Here the CDR3 DNA reads TGCGCCAGCAGCCTACTAGCGGGGGATGTCGAGACCCAGTACTTC.